One and the same sample provided the 14 T cell receptor beta chains below, sequenced in a study of T cell repertoires in cytomegalovirus infection. TCRdb fed the reads into MiXCR, producing one record per CDR3 protein. Here the sample spans 830,000 or so distinct CDR3 sequences, around a third being singletons. Their target antigens are unknown. The specimen comprised cultured CD8+ T cells from PBMCs, sampled from culture after CMV antigen stimulation. The receptors come from a human donor in good health (CMV status not recorded). Some clones in this sample may be carry-over from other donors' samples.

The V call is TRBV27, the J call TRBJ1-1, with a possible D match to TRBD1 (5 bases). V was pared by 6 bases and J by 2 bases, with 19 bases between. The length of the CDR3 is 16 residues. CDR1 MNHEY and CDR2 SMNVEV come from the germline V gene (reference sequence). The CDR3 protein is CASSLGVGLSNTEAFF. CDR3 DNA: TGTGCCAGCAGCTTGGGGGTTGGGCTTAGTAACACTGAAGCTTTCTTT.

This clonotype was detected ten times or more. The rearrangement joins TRBV20-1 to TRBJ1-1; 10 bases are shared with TRBD1. The CDR3 is 14 residues long. V lost 5 bases and J lost 6; bases outside the gene matches: 9. Germline V gives CDR1 DFQATT, CDR2 SNEGSKA (reference sequence). The CDR3 sequence is CSAPPGTGVPEAFF. For the CDR3, the DNA is TGCAGTGCTCCCCCCGGGACAGGGGTCCCTGAAGCTTTCTTT.

The CDR3 here is CASSVKHGAVTDTQYF. CDR3 DNA sequence: TGTGCCAGCAGCGTCAAACACGGGGCGGTCACAGATACGCAGTATTTT. The rearrangement links TRBV9 to TRBJ2-3; D may match TRBD1 or TRBD2 (5 bases each). Trimming removed 2 bases from V and 2 bases from J, with 15 bases in between. This CDR3 is built from 16 residues. The germline gives CDR1 SGDLS, CDR2 YYNGEE.

This clonotype showed up many times. The rearrangement links TRBV28 to TRBJ1-5; the match to TRBD1 covers 10 bases. The junction had 8 bases not matched to a gene; V was cut back by 6 bases and J by 3 bases. CDR3 length: 16 amino acids. Germline CDR1 reads MDHEN; CDR2 reads SYDVKM. In DNA, the CDR3 is TGTGCCAGCAGCACCCGGGACAGGGGTATCAATCAGCCCCAGCATTTT. Its translation is CASSTRDRGINQPQHF.

The sample holds one count of this clonotype. An end of the junction differs from the germline gene, which may be a read error. The chain employs TRBV7-6 and TRBJ1-1; TRBD1 is a possible D gene (5 bases). This CDR3 is built from 9 residues. CDR1 and CDR2 from the germline V gene are SGHVS and FNYEAQ. The CDR3 nucleotides read TGTGCCAGCAGCTCCACAGACAGCTTT. This encodes CASSSTDSF. Based on the CDR3 plus reference TRBV7-6 and TRBJ1-1, the full variable domain is GAGVSQSPRYKVTKRGQDVALRCDPISGHVSLYWYRQALGQGPEFLTYFNYEAQQDKSGLPNDRFSAERPEGSISTLTIQRTEQRDSAMYRCASSSTDSFGQGTRLTVV.

The chain has TRBV12-3 or TRBV12-4 and TRBJ2-2; D is unresolved. V was cut by 1 base and J by 6 bases, with 12 bases left in between. The CDR3 covers 15 residues. The CDR3 spells CASSLVAGGAGELFF. The CDR3 nucleotides read TGTGCCAGCAGTTTAGTGGCCGGTGGGGCCGGGGAGCTGTTTTTT.

The table lists this clonotype with a few counts. This chain links TRBV7-9 with TRBJ1-1; D is ambiguous. Trimming removed 2 bases at V and 11 bases at J, with 15 bases between. This CDR3 has 13 amino acids. Germline loops: CDR1 SEHNR, CDR2 FQNEAQ (reference sequence). The CDR3 region is CASSLTSGREAFF. The CDR3 nucleotides are TGTGCCAGCAGCTTAACGTCTGGGAGGGAGGCTTTCTTT.

In this sample, this clonotype turned up a few times. V and J are TRBV7-9 and TRBJ1-2; D is possibly TRBD1 (5 bases). V lost 6 bases to trimming and J lost 6 bases, with 20 bases between them. Germline V gives CDR1 SEHNR, CDR2 FQNEAQ (reference sequence). This CDR3 has 15 amino acids. CDR3 protein: CASSRSRAVADGYTF. The CDR3 nucleotides read TGTGCCAGCAGTCGAAGCAGGGCGGTGGCGGATGGCTACACCTTC.

This clonotype was counted once. J is TRBJ1-2 and V is TRBV10-3; possibly TRBD1 for D (6 bases). The CDR3 extends over 17 amino acids. V lost 3 bases and J lost 2, with 19 bases in between. Germline lookup yields CDR1 ENHRY and CDR2 SYGVKD. CDR3 bases: TGTGCCATCAGTGAAGGAGGGCAGGGGAGGGCCAACTATGGCTACACCTTC. It is translated as CAISEGGQGRANYGYTF.

This clonotype was seen more than once but under ten times. The chain carries TRBV20-1 and TRBJ1-2; tentative D call: TRBD1 (5 bases). Trimming shortened V by 6 bases and J by 5 bases, and 28 bases separated the two germline ends. Germline assignment: CDR1 DFQATT and CDR2 SNEGSKA (reference sequence). This CDR3 region has 17 residues. The CDR3 protein is CSAEILTGLNTGYGYTF. DNA for the CDR3: TGCAGTGCAGAGATCTTAACGGGACTAAATACGGGTTATGGCTACACCTTC.

V and J are TRBV10-1 and TRBJ2-5; D is ambiguous. The germline CDR1 and CDR2 sequences are WNHNN and SYGVQD (reference sequence). The V gene lost 0 bases and the J gene lost 1 base, with 9 bases spanning the gap. The CDR3 is 15 residues long. CDR3 loop: CASSESTWGQETQYF. CDR3 in DNA: TGCGCCAGCAGTGAGTCGACTTGGGGCCAAGAGACCCAGTACTTC.

As to this clonotype: A much larger clone lies a single base off, so this may be a read error. The CDR3 DNA reads as TGTGCCAACAACCCGTTGGGTCCCCGGAGCTCTGGGGCCAACGTCCTGACTTTC. This codes for CANNPLGPRSSGANVLTF. The chain employs TRBV6-6 and TRBJ2-6; D ambiguous. Germline V gives CDR1 MNHNY, CDR2 SVGAGI (reference sequence). V lost 10 bases to trimming and J lost 0 bases, with 22 bases between them. This CDR3 has 18 residues.

This clonotype was seen only a few times. The chain has TRBV19 and TRBJ1-5; D remains ambiguous. V was shortened by 7 bases and J by 0 bases, with 7 bases between the two germline ends. Germline V gives CDR1 LNHDA, CDR2 SQIVND (reference sequence). The CDR3 loop spans 13 amino acids. Here the CDR3 DNA reads TGTGCCAGTACACCCTTTAGCAATCAGCCCCAGCATTTT. It is translated as CASTPFSNQPQHF.

This clonotype was recorded many times. The J gene is TRBJ2-5, the V gene TRBV5-5; D possibly corresponds to TRBD2 (6 bases). Trimming removed 0 bases from V and 5 bases from J, with 20 bases in between. The germline CDR1 and CDR2 sequences are SGHKS and YYEKEE (reference sequence). This CDR3 is 17 amino acids long. The CDR3 DNA follows: TGTGCCAGCAGCTTGGACGGGGATTGGGGCCGGGAGGAGACCCAGTACTTC. Its translation is CASSLDGDWGREETQYF.